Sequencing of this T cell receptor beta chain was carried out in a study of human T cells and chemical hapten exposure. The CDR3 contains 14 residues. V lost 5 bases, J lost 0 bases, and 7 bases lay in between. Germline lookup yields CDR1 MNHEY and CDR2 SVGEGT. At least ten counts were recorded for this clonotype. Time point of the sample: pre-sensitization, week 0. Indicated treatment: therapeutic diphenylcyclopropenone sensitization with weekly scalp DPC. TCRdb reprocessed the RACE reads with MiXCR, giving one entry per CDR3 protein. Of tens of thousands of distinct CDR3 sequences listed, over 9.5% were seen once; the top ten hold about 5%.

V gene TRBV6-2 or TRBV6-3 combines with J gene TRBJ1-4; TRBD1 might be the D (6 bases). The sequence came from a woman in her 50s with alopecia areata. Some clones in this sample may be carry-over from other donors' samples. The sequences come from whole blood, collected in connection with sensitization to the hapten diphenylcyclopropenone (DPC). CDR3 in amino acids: CASSRTATNEKLFF. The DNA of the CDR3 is TGTGCCAGCAGTCGGACAGCAACTAATGAAAAACTGTTTTTT.